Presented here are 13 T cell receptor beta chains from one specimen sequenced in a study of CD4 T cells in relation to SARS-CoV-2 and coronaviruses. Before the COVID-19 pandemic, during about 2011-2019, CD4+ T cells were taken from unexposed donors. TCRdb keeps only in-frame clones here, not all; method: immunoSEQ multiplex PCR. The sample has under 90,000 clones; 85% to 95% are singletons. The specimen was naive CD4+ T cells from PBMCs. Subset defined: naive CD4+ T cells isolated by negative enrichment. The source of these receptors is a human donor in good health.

CDR3: CASSLSSGDDYEQYF. The DNA for the CDR3 is TGTGCCAGCTCACTCTCCTCTGGGGACGACTACGAGCAGTACTTC. The rearrangement links TRBV18 to TRBJ2-7; either TRBD1 or TRBD2 may supply D (5 bases each). Germline CDR1 KGHSH, CDR2 LQKENI. Trimming cost V 4 bases and J 3 bases, with 16 bases left between them. The CDR3 length is 15 residues.

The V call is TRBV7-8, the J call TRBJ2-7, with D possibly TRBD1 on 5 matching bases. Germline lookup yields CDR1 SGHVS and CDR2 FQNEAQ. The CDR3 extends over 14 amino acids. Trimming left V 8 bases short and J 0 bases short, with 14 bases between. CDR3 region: CASGRVINSYEQYF. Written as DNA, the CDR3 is TGTGCCAGCGGCAGGGTCATAAACTCCTACGAGCAGTACTTC.

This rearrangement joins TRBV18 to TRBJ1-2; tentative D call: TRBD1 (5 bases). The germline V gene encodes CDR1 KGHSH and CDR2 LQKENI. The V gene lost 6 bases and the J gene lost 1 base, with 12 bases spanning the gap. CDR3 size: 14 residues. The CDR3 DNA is TGTGCCAGCTCTCCCGGGGGATATAACTATGGCTACACCTTC. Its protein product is CASSPGGYNYGYTF.

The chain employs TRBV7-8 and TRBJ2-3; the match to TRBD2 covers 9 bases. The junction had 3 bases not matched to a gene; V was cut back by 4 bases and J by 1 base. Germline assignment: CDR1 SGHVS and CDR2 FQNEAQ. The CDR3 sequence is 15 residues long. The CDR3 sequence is CASSYRGRGTDTQYF. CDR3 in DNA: TGTGCCAGCAGCTACCGCGGGAGGGGCACAGATACGCAGTATTTT.

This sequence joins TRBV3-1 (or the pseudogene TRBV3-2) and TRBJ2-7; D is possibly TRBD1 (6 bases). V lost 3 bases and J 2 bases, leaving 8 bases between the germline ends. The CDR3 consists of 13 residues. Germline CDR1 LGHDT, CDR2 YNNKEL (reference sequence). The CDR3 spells CASSHTGTYEQYF. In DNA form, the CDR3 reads TGTGCCAGCAGCCACACAGGGACCTACGAGCAGTACTTC.

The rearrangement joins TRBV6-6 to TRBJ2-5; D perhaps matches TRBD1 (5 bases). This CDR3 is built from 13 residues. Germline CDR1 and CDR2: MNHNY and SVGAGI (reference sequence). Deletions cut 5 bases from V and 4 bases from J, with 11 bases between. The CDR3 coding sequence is TGTGCCAGCAGTACCAGGGTAGGAGAGACCCAGTACTTC. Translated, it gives CASSTRVGETQYF.

The CDR3 DNA reads TGTGCCAGTAGTACCGGGACTAGCGCCCAACGAGAGACCCAGTACTTC. Translating it yields CASSTGTSAQRETQYF. The chain combines TRBV19 with TRBJ2-5, with 10 bases aligning to TRBD2. The V gene end was trimmed by 4 bases and the J gene end by 4 bases; junction bases not matched to a gene: 9. This CDR3 has 16 residues. The V gene's germline CDR1 is LNHDA and CDR2 SQIVND (reference sequence).

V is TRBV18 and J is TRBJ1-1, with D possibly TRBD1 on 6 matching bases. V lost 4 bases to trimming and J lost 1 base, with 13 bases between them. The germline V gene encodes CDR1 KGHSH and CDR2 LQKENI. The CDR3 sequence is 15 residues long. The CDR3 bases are TGTGCCAGCTCACGAACTCGGACAGAGAACACTGAAGCTTTCTTT. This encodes CASSRTRTENTEAFF.

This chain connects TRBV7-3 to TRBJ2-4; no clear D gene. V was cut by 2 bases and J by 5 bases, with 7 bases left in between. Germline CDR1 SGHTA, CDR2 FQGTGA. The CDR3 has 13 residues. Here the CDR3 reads CASSLGRENIQYF. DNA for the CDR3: TGTGCCAGCAGCTTAGGCAGAGAAAACATTCAGTACTTC.

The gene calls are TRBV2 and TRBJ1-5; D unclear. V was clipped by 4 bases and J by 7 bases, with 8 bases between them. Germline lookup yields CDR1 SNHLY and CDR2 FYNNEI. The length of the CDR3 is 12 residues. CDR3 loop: CASSGVGQPQHF. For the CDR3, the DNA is TGTGCCAGCAGTGGGGTCGGCCAGCCCCAGCATTTT.

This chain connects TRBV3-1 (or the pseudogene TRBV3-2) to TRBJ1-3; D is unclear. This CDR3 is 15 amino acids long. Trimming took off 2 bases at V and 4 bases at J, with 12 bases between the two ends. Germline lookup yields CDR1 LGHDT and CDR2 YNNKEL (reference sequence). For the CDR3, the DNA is TGTGCCAGCAGCCAAATCCGGTATGGGGGAAACACCATATATTTT. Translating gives CASSQIRYGGNTIYF.

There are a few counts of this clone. In nucleotides, the CDR3 is TGTGCCAGCAGCTTGGCAGGACAGAGAGGACTAGCGGGAGTTTTTGGGGAGCTGTTTTTT. This codes for CASSLAGQRGLAGVFGELFF. The J gene is TRBJ2-2, the V gene TRBV5-4; 13 bases are a match to TRBD2. V was clipped by 0 bases and J by 8 bases; unmatched bases: 16. This CDR3 is built from 20 residues. Germline V gives CDR1 SGHNT, CDR2 YYREEE (reference sequence).

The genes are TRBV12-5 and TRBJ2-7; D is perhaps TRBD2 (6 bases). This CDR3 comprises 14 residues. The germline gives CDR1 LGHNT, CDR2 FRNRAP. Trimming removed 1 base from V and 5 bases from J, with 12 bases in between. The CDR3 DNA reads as TGTGCTAGTGGTTTGGGATGGGGAGGTAACGAGCAGTACTTC. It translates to CASGLGWGGNEQYF. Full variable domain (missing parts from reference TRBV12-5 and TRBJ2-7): DARVTQTPRHKVTEMGQEVTMRCQPILGHNTVFWYRQTMMQGLELLAYFRNRAPLDDSGMPKDRFSAEMPDATLATLKIQPSEPRDSAVYFCASGLGWGGNEQYFGPGTRLTVT.